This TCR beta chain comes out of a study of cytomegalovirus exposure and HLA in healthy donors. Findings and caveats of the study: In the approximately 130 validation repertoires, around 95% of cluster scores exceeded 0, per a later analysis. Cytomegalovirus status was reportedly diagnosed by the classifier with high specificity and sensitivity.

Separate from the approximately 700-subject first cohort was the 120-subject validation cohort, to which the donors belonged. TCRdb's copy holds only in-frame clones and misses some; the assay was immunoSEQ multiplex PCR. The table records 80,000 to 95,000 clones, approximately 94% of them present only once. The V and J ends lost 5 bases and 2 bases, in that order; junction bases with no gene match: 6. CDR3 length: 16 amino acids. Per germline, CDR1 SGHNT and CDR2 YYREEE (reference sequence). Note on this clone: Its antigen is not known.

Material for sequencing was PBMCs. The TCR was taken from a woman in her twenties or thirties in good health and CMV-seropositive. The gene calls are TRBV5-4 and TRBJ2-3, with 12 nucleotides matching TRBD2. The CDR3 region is CASRPGTSGPTDTQYF. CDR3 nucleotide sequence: TGTGCCAGCAGACCCGGGACTAGCGGGCCCACAGATACGCAGTATTTT.